The clone carrying this T cell receptor (beta chain) was recorded once. The ends were cut back, 8 bases at V and 9 bases at J, with 14 bases in the middle. CDR3 size: 12 residues. The germline gives CDR1 LGHNA, CDR2 YNFKEQ. Source study methods: By means of reference gene primer amplification, nucleated cell counts were estimated. The repertoire was sequenced with immunoSEQ multiplex PCR; TCRdb's copy has only in-frame clones and lacks some. D and trimming come from the DNA, and the V and J calls and clone size come from that table. The data contain about 43,000 clones, roughly 89% of them singletons. The sample comes from a study of blood T cell repertoires in COVID-19. Across the study: In each case, the material was cDNA or gDNA derived from T cells, B-cell-depleted T cells, or PBMCs.

V and J are TRBV4-2 and TRBJ1-5; D not resolved. Sequencing was carried out using peripheral blood. This receptor was obtained from a man aged 60 to 75 with active COVID-19. The CDR3 is CASSGCPRPQHF. In DNA form, the CDR3 reads TGTGCCAGCTCGGGGTGTCCCAGGCCCCAGCATTTT.